These T cell receptor beta chains were read from a single sample in a study of blood T cells in healthy people across ages. In TCRdb, the 5' RACE reads were re-called with MiXCR into one record per CDR3 protein. The sample holds almost 1 million distinct CDR3 sequences, 51% seen once. The sequenced sample was blood. The receptors were sampled from a woman in her sixties in good health. Both conserved end residues are part of each CDR3. The D gene is left open where the match is weak. Only some rows state a clone size, as once, few, many or a class for expanded clones.

V: TRBV4-2; size: few; J: TRBJ2-7; D: NA; DNA: TGTGCCAGCAGCCAAGCTGTTCAGCTTTACGAGCAGTACTTC; CDR3: CASSQAVQLYEQYF
V: TRBV12-3/TRBV12-4; size: few; J: TRBJ1-2; D: TRBD1; DNA: TGTGCCAGCAGCCGTACAGGGGTTGGCTACACCTTC; CDR3: CASSRTGVGYTF
V: TRBV27; size: few; J: TRBJ2-3; D: TRBD1; DNA: TGTGCCAGCAGTCAACGGGACAGCAGCACAGATACGCAGTATTTT; CDR3: CASSQRDSSTDTQYF
V: TRBV29-1; size: few; J: TRBJ2-3; D: NA; DNA: TGCAGCCTCCAGGACTTGAAATCAACGCAGTATTTT; CDR3: CSLQDLKSTQYF
V: TRBV15; size: NA; J: TRBJ2-3; D: TRBD2; DNA: TGTGCCACCAGCCCACTAGCGGAAGTTTTGAGAAATACGCAGTATTTT; CDR3: CATSPLAEVLRNTQYF
V: TRBV7-9; size: NA; J: TRBJ2-1; D: NA; DNA: TGTGCCAGCAGCTTAGCGCAAGGGCCCCCAGGCTACAATGAGCAGTTCTTC; CDR3: CASSLAQGPPGYNEQFF
V: TRBV24-1; size: NA; J: TRBJ1-5; D: TRBD1; DNA: TGTGCCACCAGTGACCGGGACAGTCCTTTTCAGCCCCAGCATTTT; CDR3: CATSDRDSPFQPQHF
V: TRBV10-3; size: few; J: TRBJ1-2; D: TRBD1; DNA: TGTGCCATCAGGGAACAGGGGGTAAATGGCTACACCTTC; CDR3: CAIREQGVNGYTF
V: TRBV12-3/TRBV12-4; size: NA; J: TRBJ2-3; D: NA; DNA: TGTGCCAGCAGGGGCATTACGCAGTATTTT; CDR3: CASRGITQYF
V: TRBV7-2; size: NA; J: TRBJ2-3; D: TRBD1; DNA: TGTGCCGGCAGCAGACGACAGGGGACTAGCACAGATACGCAGTATTTT; CDR3: CAGSRRQGTSTDTQYF
V: TRBV6-2/TRBV6-3; size: NA; J: TRBJ2-5; D: TRBD2; DNA: TGTGCCAGCAGCCAGGGGCTAGCGGGAGACAAGCAGTACTTC; CDR3: CASSQGLAGDKQYF
V: TRBV28; size: few; J: TRBJ2-4; D: TRBD1; DNA: TGTGCCAGCAGTTCCGGGACAGGGAAAAACATTCAGTACTTC; CDR3: CASSSGTGKNIQYF
V: TRBV28; size: few; J: TRBJ2-5; D: TRBD1; DNA: TGTGCCAGCAAAACGGGACAGGGGATCGGGGAGACCCAGTACTTC; CDR3: CASKTGQGIGETQYF
V: TRBV12-3/TRBV12-4; size: NA; J: TRBJ2-3; D: NA; DNA: TGTGCCAGCAGCCGGACCGGAGGACGCGCAGATACGCAGTATTTT; CDR3: CASSRTGGRADTQYF
V: TRBV29-1; size: few; J: TRBJ2-7; D: NA; DNA: TGCAGCGGGCCCGGGACTGTGGCCTACGAGCAGTACTTC; CDR3: CSGPGTVAYEQYF
V: TRBV5-1; size: NA; J: TRBJ2-3; D: TRBD1; DNA: TGCGCCAGCAGCAGTGGACAGGTGCACACAGATACGCAGTATTTT; CDR3: CASSSGQVHTDTQYF
V: TRBV20-1; size: many; J: TRBJ2-5; D: TRBD2; DNA: TGCAGTGCTCCAGATAGCGGGAGAAGAGAGACCCAGTACTTC; CDR3: CSAPDSGRRETQYF
V: TRBV6-1; size: NA; J: TRBJ2-7; D: NA; DNA: TGTGCCAGCATTTTAGGCATTTCCTACGAGCAGTACTTC; CDR3: CASILGISYEQYF
V: TRBV12-3/TRBV12-4; size: NA; J: TRBJ2-5; D: TRBD1; DNA: TGTGCCAGCAGTTATCGGGACAGGGAGACCCAGTACTTC; CDR3: CASSYRDRETQYF
V: TRBV5-5; size: NA; J: TRBJ2-7; D: TRBD2; DNA: TGTGCCGGCAGCTTGGTGGGACTAGCCCTCTACGAGCAGTACTTC; CDR3: CAGSLVGLALYEQYF
V: TRBV6-5; size: NA; J: TRBJ2-3; D: NA; DNA: TGTGCCAGCAGTTACTCACTTACGGATACAGATACGCAGTATTTT; CDR3: CASSYSLTDTDTQYF
V: TRBV28; size: NA; J: TRBJ2-5; D: TRBD2; DNA: TGTGCCAGCAGACCCGCTAGCGGGAGGGTCTACGCGCAGTACTTC; CDR3: CASRPASGRVYAQYF
V: TRBV28; size: NA; J: TRBJ2-1; D: NA; DNA: TGTGCCAGCAGTAAGGGGCTGGTTTACAATGAGCAGTTCTTC; CDR3: CASSKGLVYNEQFF
V: TRBV6-6; size: NA; J: TRBJ2-3; D: NA; DNA: TGTGCCAGCAGTTATAACAAGGCTACAGATACGCAGTATTTT; CDR3: CASSYNKATDTQYF
V: TRBV6-2/TRBV6-3; size: NA; J: TRBJ2-7; D: TRBD2; DNA: TGTGCCGGCAGTTACTCGATTTATTGGCTAGCGGGAGCCTACGAGCAGTACTTC; CDR3: CAGSYSIYWLAGAYEQYF
V: TRBV4-2; size: NA; J: TRBJ1-2; D: NA; DNA: TGTGCCAGCAGCCCGCAGACAGATAACTATGGCTACACCTTC; CDR3: CASSPQTDNYGYTF
V: TRBV4-3; size: few; J: TRBJ2-5; D: TRBD2; DNA: TGCGCCAGCAGCCACGCGACTCGTAGCGGGAAGGTGGCGACCCAGTACTTC; CDR3: CASSHATRSGKVATQYF
V: TRBV3-1; size: NA; J: TRBJ2-5; D: TRBD2; DNA: TGTGCCAGCAGAGGGACTAGCGGAAAAGAGGCCCAGTACTTC; CDR3: CASRGTSGKEAQYF
V: TRBV3-1; size: NA; J: TRBJ2-3; D: NA; DNA: TGTGCCAGCAGCCCGCGGGATAGCGTCACAGATACGCAGTATTTT; CDR3: CASSPRDSVTDTQYF
V: TRBV5-1; size: NA; J: TRBJ2-1; D: NA; DNA: TGCGCCAGCAGCCACCAAGCTAATGAGCAGTTCTTC; CDR3: CASSHQANEQFF
V: TRBV18; size: few; J: TRBJ2-1; D: NA; DNA: TGTGCCAGCTCACCTTATGGGGGTGAGCAGTTCTTC; CDR3: CASSPYGGEQFF
V: TRBV7-9; size: few; J: TRBJ2-5; D: NA; DNA: TGTGCCAGCAGCTTAGAGCGGCCCCTAATGAAGACCCAGTACTTC; CDR3: CASSLERPLMKTQYF
V: TRBV3-1; size: NA; J: TRBJ2-3; D: NA; DNA: TGTGCCAGCAGCCAGGTTGGCGGGTCGTTCGCAGATACGCAGTATTTT; CDR3: CASSQVGGSFADTQYF
V: TRBV10-3; size: few; J: TRBJ2-5; D: TRBD2; DNA: TGTGCCAGCACGAGGGAACTCAGCGGGATCCAAGAGACCCAGTACTTC; CDR3: CASTRELSGIQETQYF
V: TRBV4-1; size: NA; J: TRBJ1-2; D: TRBD1; DNA: TGCGCCAGCAGCCAAGTTGTGGACAGGGAAAGGCACGGCTACACCTTC; CDR3: CASSQVVDRERHGYTF
V: TRBV7-9; size: few; J: TRBJ1-5; D: TRBD1; DNA: TGTGCCAGCAGCTTAAGGACAGGGACTTTCAATCAGCCCCAGCATTTT; CDR3: CASSLRTGTFNQPQHF
V: TRBV20-1; size: many; J: TRBJ2-1; D: NA; DNA: TGCAGTGCCCCAAGGGGGGGCTACAATGAGCAGTTCTTC; CDR3: CSAPRGGYNEQFF
V: TRBV4-2; size: NA; J: TRBJ1-4; D: NA; DNA: TGTGCCAGCAGCTCAACAGCGGGACTATCTGAAAAACTGTTTTTT; CDR3: CASSSTAGLSEKLFF
V: TRBV15; size: few; J: TRBJ2-3; D: NA; DNA: TGTGCCACCAGCAGAGATACGACGGATAGCACAGATACGCAGTATTTT; CDR3: CATSRDTTDSTDTQYF
V: TRBV4-3; size: once; J: TRBJ1-5; D: NA; DNA: TGCGCCAGCAGCCAAGACCTTGGGGGAAGGCCCCAGCATTTT; CDR3: CASSQDLGGRPQHF
V: TRBV7-2; size: few; J: TRBJ2-5; D: TRBD1; DNA: TGTGCCAGCAGCGAGTTACAGGGGGGAAAGGAGACCCAGTACTTC; CDR3: CASSELQGGKETQYF
V: TRBV6-4; size: NA; J: TRBJ2-3; D: TRBD2; DNA: TGTGCCAGCAGTGACTCGGGCGGGAGGGCTTCAGATACGCAGTATTTT; CDR3: CASSDSGGRASDTQYF
V: TRBV5-4; size: NA; J: TRBJ2-5; D: TRBD2; DNA: TGTGCCAGCAGCTTACTAGCGGGAGCTGGTGCGACCCAGTACTTC; CDR3: CASSLLAGAGATQYF
V: TRBV11-2; size: NA; J: TRBJ2-5; D: NA; DNA: TGTGCCAGCAGCTTAGTGGCGGGCTCACTCCAAGAGACCCAGTACTTC; CDR3: CASSLVAGSLQETQYF
V: TRBV18; size: NA; J: TRBJ2-7; D: TRBD2; DNA: TGTGCCAGCTCACCACGACCGGGACTAGACTACGAGCAGTACTTC; CDR3: CASSPRPGLDYEQYF